This entry features one TCR beta chain sequence. CDR1 and CDR2 (germline): MNHEY, SMNVEV (reference sequence). The CDR3 is made up of 16 amino acids. V was cut by 6 bases and J by 1 base, with 17 bases left in between. Researchers ran the PCR with 60 Vbeta and 13 Jbeta primers. Some clones are missing from TCRdb's copy, which holds only in-frame ones; the method was immunoSEQ multiplex PCR. The sample holds 100,000 to 150,000 clones, under 85% seen once. The data were taken from a study of cytomegalovirus exposure and HLA in healthy donors. The sample taken for sequencing was PBMCs. This TCR came from a woman aged 45-65 years in good health and CMV-seropositive. The chain combines TRBV27 with TRBJ2-3; perhaps TRBD2 as D (6 bases). The CDR3 loop is CASSSPGTRGTDTQYF. The DNA for the CDR3 is TGTGCCAGCAGCAGCCCCGGGACTCGTGGCACAGATACGCAGTATTTT.